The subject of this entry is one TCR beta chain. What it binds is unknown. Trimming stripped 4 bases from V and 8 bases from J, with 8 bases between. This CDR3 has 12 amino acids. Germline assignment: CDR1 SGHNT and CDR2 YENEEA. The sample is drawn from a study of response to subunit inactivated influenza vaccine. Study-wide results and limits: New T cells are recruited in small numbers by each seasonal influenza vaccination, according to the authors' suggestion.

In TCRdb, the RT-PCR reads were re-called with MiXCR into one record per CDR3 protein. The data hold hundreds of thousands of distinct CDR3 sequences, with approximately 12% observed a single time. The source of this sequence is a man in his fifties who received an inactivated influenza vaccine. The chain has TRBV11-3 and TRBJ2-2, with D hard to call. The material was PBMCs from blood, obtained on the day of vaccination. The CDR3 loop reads CASSSPRGELFF. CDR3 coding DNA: TGTGCCAGCAGCTCACCTAGGGGGGAGCTGTTTTTT.